Reported below is one T cell receptor (beta chain). The assay was immunoSEQ multiplex PCR, and TCRdb's table has in-frame clones only and misses some. The sample lists about 89,000 clones, approximately 94% occurring once. The data belong to a study of T cell changes during pregnancy in multiple sclerosis. Germline V CDR1 and CDR2: SGHRS, YFSETQ. Trimming took 8 bases from V and 4 from J, leaving 13 bases between them. The CDR3 sequence is 12 residues long. The sample in question was peripheral blood, obtained in the third trimester of pregnancy. The receptor comes from a female donor with multiple sclerosis, enrolled in a pregnancy study. This chain uses TRBV5-1 with TRBJ2-7; no firm D call. The DNA of the CDR3 is TGCGCCAGTTCTCGTGGCGGATACGAGCAGTACTTC. Its protein is CASSRGGYEQYF.